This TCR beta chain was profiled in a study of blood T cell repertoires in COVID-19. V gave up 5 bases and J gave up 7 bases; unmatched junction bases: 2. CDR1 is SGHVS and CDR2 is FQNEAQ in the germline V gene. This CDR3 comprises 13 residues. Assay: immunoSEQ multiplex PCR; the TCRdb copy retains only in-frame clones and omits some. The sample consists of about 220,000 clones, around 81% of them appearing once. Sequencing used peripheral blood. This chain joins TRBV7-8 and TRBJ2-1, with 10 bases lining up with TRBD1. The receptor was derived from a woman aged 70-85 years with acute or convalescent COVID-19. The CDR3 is CASSGGQGNEQFF. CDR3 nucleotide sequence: TGTGCCAGCAGCGGGGGACAGGGGAATGAGCAGTTCTTC.